One TCR beta chain is described in this entry. The data originate from a study of CD8+ T cells in alopecia areata. Germline CDR1 SGHTA, CDR2 FQGNSA. V shed 0 bases and J 5 bases; nucleotides not matched to a gene: 8. The CDR3 runs to 16 residues. Isolated RNA was reverse transcribed into cDNA used as the sequencing template. Some clones are missing from TCRdb's copy, which holds only in-frame ones; the method was immunoSEQ multiplex PCR. The table has 7,000 or so clones, around 66% seen once; the top ten hold 13%. As for treatment: oral pan-JAK inhibitor, 5-10 mg twice daily. Alopecia areata patients gave lesional scalp punch biopsies and peripheral blood samples.

The chain combines TRBV7-2 with TRBJ2-7; 9 nucleotides line up with TRBD2. The source of this sequence is a human donor with alopecia areata. Sample: skin, taken at week 4, from a patient treated with tofacitinib. DNA for the CDR3: TGTGCCAGCAGCTTAGCTGGCGGGGGGGAGAAGGACGAGCAGTACTTC. Its translation is CASSLAGGGEKDEQYF.